The T cell receptor (beta chain) described here comes from a study of control samples from healthy donors and cancer patients. Measured with immunoSEQ multiplex PCR; TCRdb has only the in-frame clones, and not every one. The data contain tens of thousands of clones, just under 95% of them singletons. Germline CDR1 SGDLS, CDR2 YYNGEE. V shed 2 bases, J shed 4 bases, and the junction held 3 bases outside the gene matches. The CDR3 consists of 14 residues. The source of this sequence is a woman in her late teens or twenties in good health. Source material: blood. This chain joins TRBV9 and TRBJ2-5; TRBD2 matches at 9 bases. CDR3 sequence (DNA): TGTGCCAGCAGCGTGGGGACTAGCTTAGAGACCCAGTACTTC. This codes for CASSVGTSLETQYF.